This T cell receptor beta chain is from a study of human T cells and chemical hapten exposure. About the research overall: For sensitization, 2% DPC was applied to an approximately 2 cm by approximately 2 cm patch of upper inner arm skin. Mostly female patients had alopecia areata, totalis or universalis.

In the library, unique molecular identifiers were attached to individual cDNA molecules. TCRdb reprocessed the RACE reads via MiXCR and lists one record per CDR3 protein. Of roughly 180,000 distinct CDR3 sequences in the sample, approximately 20% are singletons; the top ten hold 6.7%. Time point denoted: patch test 1, 2 weeks after DPC sensitization. Stated treatment: therapeutic diphenylcyclopropenone sensitization with weekly scalp DPC. The study drew its donors from alopecia patients who were 18 to 70 years old and suitable for DPC. The material sequenced was whole blood, taken in connection with sensitization to the hapten diphenylcyclopropenone (DPC). The receptor comes from a woman aged 45-59 years with alopecia areata. Some clones in this sample may be carry-over from other donors' samples.

CDR3 amino acids: CASSFSGGDNQPQHF. In DNA form, the CDR3 reads TGTGCCAGCAGTTTCTCAGGGGGCGACAATCAGCCCCAGCATTTT. This sequence joins TRBV27 and TRBJ1-5; TRBD1 matches 8 bases. V shed 3 bases and J 3 bases; nucleotides not matched to a gene: 4. Germline CDR1 reads MNHEY; CDR2 reads SMNVEV (reference sequence). This CDR3 comprises 15 residues.